The 12 T cell receptor beta chains given below trace back to one sample, sequenced in a study of blood T cell repertoires in COVID-19. Libraries were prepared by immunoSEQ multiplex PCR; TCRdb keeps only in-frame clonotypes and omits some of them. The profile shows 300,000 or so clones, more than 70% of them singletons. The specimen sequenced was peripheral blood. The receptors come from a woman aged 50 to 60 who had recovered from COVID-19.

This clone appeared a single time. The genes are TRBV11-2 and TRBJ1-2, with D tentatively TRBD1 (6 bases). The germline gives CDR1 SGHAT, CDR2 FQNNGV. V lost 3 bases, J lost 6 bases, and 11 bases lay in between. The CDR3 contains 13 residues. Written as DNA, the CDR3 is TGTGCCAGCAGCTTCAATACAGGGAATGGCTACACCTTC. Translation gives CASSFNTGNGYTF.

V gene TRBV3-1 (or the pseudogene TRBV3-2) combines with J gene TRBJ2-3; 9 bases match TRBD1. V was pared by 6 bases and J by 4 bases, with 2 bases of the junction left unmatched. The germline V gene encodes CDR1 LGHDT and CDR2 YNNKEL (reference sequence). This CDR3 comprises 13 residues. CDR3 coding DNA: TGTGCCAGCAGTCGACAGGGGGCAGATACGCAGTATTTT. Amino acid sequence: CASSRQGADTQYF.

Only a few counts were recorded for this clone. This chain joins TRBV10-3 and TRBJ1-3; D perhaps matches TRBD1 (6 bases). Between the trimmed V and J ends, which lost 2 bases and 0 bases, there was a span of 8 bases. Germline V CDR1 and CDR2: ENHRY, SYGVKD. There are 15 residues in the CDR3. Written as DNA, the CDR3 is TGTGCCATCAGTGAGGGACAGCTCTCTGGAAACACCATATATTTT. Translation gives CAISEGQLSGNTIYF.

The gene calls are TRBV7-9 and TRBJ1-1, with a possible D match to TRBD1 (5 bases). Germline CDR1 SEHNR, CDR2 FQNEAQ (reference sequence). The CDR3 contains 13 residues. The V end lost 5 bases, the J end lost 14 bases, and 21 bases lay between the germline ends. The CDR3 sequence: CASSGEDTGVFFF. CDR3 nucleotide sequence: TGTGCCAGCAGCGGAGAGGACACGGGGGTATTCTTCTTT.

This clone was detected a few times. The sample has other DNA sequences that encode this CDR3 too. The chain recombines TRBV4-3 with TRBJ2-3, with TRBD2 matching 9 bases. V gave up 0 bases and J gave up 6 bases; unmatched junction bases: 10. Germline V CDR1 and CDR2: LGHNA, YSLEER. The CDR3 is made up of 17 amino acids. The CDR3 spells CASSQDLAGGPGDTQYF. CDR3 DNA: TGCGCCAGCAGCCAAGATTTGGCGGGGGGGCCCGGGGATACGCAGTATTTT.

The genes are TRBV3-1 (or the pseudogene TRBV3-2) and TRBJ2-3; 14 nucleotides agree with TRBD2. There are 16 residues in the CDR3. V dropped 3 bases and J dropped 4; count of bases not matched to a gene: 3. Germline CDR1 reads LGHDT; CDR2 reads YNNKEL (reference sequence). The CDR3 DNA reads TGTGCCAGCAGCCAGGGACTAGCGGGAGTCGCAGATACGCAGTATTTT. It codes for CASSQGLAGVADTQYF.

The V call is TRBV19, the J call TRBJ2-1; TRBD2 agrees at 13 bases. V dropped 5 bases and J dropped 4; count of bases not matched to a gene: 2. The CDR3 spans 15 residues. Germline V gives CDR1 LNHDA, CDR2 SQIVND (reference sequence). The CDR3 here is CASSLTSGGYNEQFF. The CDR3 nucleotides read TGTGCCAGTAGTCTGACTAGCGGGGGGTACAATGAGCAGTTCTTC.

The gene calls are TRBV15 and TRBJ1-1, with D tentatively TRBD1 (5 bases). The V end was cut by 5 bases, the J end by 4 bases, with 17 bases between. CDR1 is LNHNV and CDR2 is YYDKDF in the germline V gene (reference sequence). The CDR3 runs to 15 residues. For the CDR3, the DNA is TGTGCCACCAGCGGTCTCCGGGGGGTGGGCACTGAAGCTTTCTTT. Protein sequence: CATSGLRGVGTEAFF.

The chain is built from TRBV5-1 and TRBJ1-1; 8 nucleotides align to TRBD1. Germline V gives CDR1 SGHRS, CDR2 YFSETQ. V lost 3 bases and J lost 5; bases outside the gene matches: 3. The CDR3 consists of 13 residues. CDR3 nucleotide sequence: TGCGCCAGCAGCTCCCAGGGGGCAACTGAAGCTTTCTTT. Translation: CASSSQGATEAFF. The full variable domain, in which reference TRBV5-1 and TRBJ1-1 provide the parts outside the CDR3, is KAGVTQTPRYLIKTRGQQVTLSCSPISGHRSVSWYQQTPGQGLQFLFEYFSETQRNKGNFPGRFSGRQFSNSRSEMNVSTLELGDSALYLCASSSQGATEAFFGQGTRLTVV.

The genes are TRBV7-2 and TRBJ2-7; possible D gene TRBD2, 6 bases. The CDR3 covers 15 residues. V was trimmed by 8 bases and J by 3 bases, leaving 20 bases between them. Germline V gene data show CDR1 as SGHTA and CDR2 as FQGNSA. CDR3 in DNA: TGTGCCAGCGTATTAAGCCAGGGAGGCGGCTACGAGCAGTACTTC. It encodes CASVLSQGGGYEQYF.

This clone was detected only a few times. CDR3 in DNA: TGTGCCAGCAGTGAATACGGCAGCGGGAACACTGAAGCTTTCTTT. Encoded protein: CASSEYGSGNTEAFF. This rearrangement joins TRBV25-1 to TRBJ1-1; D is unresolved. Germline V gene lookup returns CDR1 MGHDK and CDR2 SYGVNS. The V gene lost 0 bases and the J gene lost 1 base, with 9 bases spanning the gap. This CDR3 region has 15 residues.

This chain uses TRBV19 with TRBJ2-2, with TRBD1 as a possible D gene (5 bases). Germline V gene sequence: CDR1 LNHDA, CDR2 SQIVND (reference sequence). The CDR3 runs 14 residues. The V gene lost 3 bases and the J gene lost 6 bases, with 11 bases spanning the gap. CDR3 in amino acids: CASSIGGAPGELFF. In nucleotides, the CDR3 is TGTGCCAGTAGTATTGGTGGGGCCCCCGGGGAGCTGTTTTTT.